The source of this T cell receptor (beta chain) is a study of blood T cell repertoires in COVID-19. Study overall: PBMCs, B-cell-depleted T cells, or T cells were the source of the cDNA or gDNA that made up the material.

CDR1 SGHVS and CDR2 FNYEAQ come from the germline V gene. V shed 5 bases, J shed 5 bases, and the junction held 13 bases outside the gene matches. The CDR3 length is 16 residues. Participants were aged about 18 to 100 years from approximately 25 US areas. Donors were grouped by their self-reported clinical history. Here immunoSEQ multiplex PCR was the method, and the copy in TCRdb shows in-frame clones only, minus some. This repertoire shows 190,000 or so clones, 87% found once; its top ten account for approximately 10%. The rearrangement joins TRBV7-6 to TRBJ2-5; 8 bases agree with TRBD1. This sequence was found in a young man with acute COVID-19. Sequencing used PBMCs or T cells enriched from blood (not recorded which). This CDR3 reads CASSLTSGRDRETQYF. Here the CDR3 DNA reads TGTGCCAGCAGCCTCACGAGCGGGCGGGACAGGGAGACCCAGTACTTC.